A single sample gave rise to the 20 T cell receptor beta chains below, sequenced in a study of blood T cells in healthy people across ages. A sample-barcoded 5' primer and a J-beta primer mix were used in a second PCR of about 6 to 11 cycles. TCRdb used MiXCR to reprocess the 5' RACE reads, holding one entry per CDR3 protein. The sample lists 650,000 to 1,000,000 distinct CDR3 sequences, around 36% occurring once. Sequenced input: blood. The source of these receptors is a man between 18 and 35 years old in good health.

This clonotype was seen only a few times. This chain joins TRBV12-3 or TRBV12-4 and TRBJ2-7; 12 positions match TRBD1. This CDR3 has 15 residues. J lost 7 bases, V lost 6 bases, and 10 bases had no gene match. The chain's CDR3 is CASRRSGTGGGEQYF. As DNA, the CDR3 is TGTGCCAGCAGGCGCTCCGGGACAGGGGGCGGGGAGCAGTACTTC.

This clonotype appeared a few times. The chain recombines TRBV6-2 or TRBV6-3 with TRBJ1-6; D ambiguous. Deletions cut 0 bases from V and 10 bases from J, with 16 bases between. Looked up from germline, CDR1 is MNHEY and CDR2 is SVGEGT. CDR3 size: 16 residues. The CDR3 sequence: CASSYSFRLGGSPLHF. The CDR3, as DNA: TGTGCCAGCAGTTACTCCTTCCGACTGGGAGGGTCACCCCTCCACTTT.

Points on this clonotype: A much more abundant neighbour one base away suggests this may be a read error. V is TRBV21-1 and J is TRBJ2-7. TRBV21-1 is a listed pseudogene. The CDR3 sequence is 15 residues long. The CDR3 protein is CASSNDTSSSYEQYF. The CDR3 coding sequence is TGTGCCAGCAGCAACGACACCAGTAGCTCCTACGAGCAGTACTTC.

This clonotype was seen many times. The chain carries TRBV20-1 and TRBJ2-5, with 10 bases that match TRBD1. J gave up 2 bases and V 6 bases, and 6 bases lay outside the gene matches. Germline lookup yields CDR1 DFQATT and CDR2 SNEGSKA (reference sequence). The CDR3 runs 14 residues. The CDR3 bases are TGCAGTGCCATGCGGGACAGGGGACAAGAGACCCAGTACTTC. Amino acids: CSAMRDRGQETQYF.

This clonotype showed up just once. At one boundary the junction diverges from the germline segment, which might be a read error. This chain links TRBV5-1 with TRBJ2-5; the D gene could be TRBD1 or TRBD2 (6 bases each). This CDR3 contains 14 residues. CDR1 is SGHRS and CDR2 is YFSETQ in the germline V gene. As DNA, the CDR3 is TGCGCCAGCAGCTTTACGGGGGCGGAGGAGACCCCGTACTTC. Translation: CASSFTGAEETPYF.

This clonotype was seen more than once but under ten times. The chain recombines TRBV6-6 with TRBJ2-1; a weak D match, TRBD2 (5 bases). Germline V CDR1 and CDR2: MNHNY, SVGAGI (reference sequence). The CDR3 is 14 residues long. Trimming cost V 4 bases and J 1 base, with 8 bases left between them. The CDR3 sequence: CASSSGKSYNEQFF. The CDR3 nucleotides read TGTGCCAGCAGTTCCGGGAAATCCTACAATGAGCAGTTCTTC.

This clonotype was seen only a few times. The chain links TRBV20-1 to TRBJ1-4; TRBD1 might be the D (6 bases). This CDR3 comprises 15 residues. Germline V lookup: CDR1 DFQATT, CDR2 SNEGSKA (reference sequence). The ends were cut back, 6 bases at V and 2 bases at J, with 16 bases in the middle. CDR3 coding DNA: TGCAGTGCCGTAACAGGGATTCTGACTAATGAAAAACTGTTTTTT. Protein: CSAVTGILTNEKLFF.

The rearrangement uses TRBV20-1 and TRBJ1-1; maybe TRBD1 (5 bases). Per the germline V gene, CDR1 is DFQATT and CDR2 is SNEGSKA (reference sequence). CDR3 length equals 14 residues. CDR3 amino acids: CSTTNRRTNTEAFF. CDR3 in DNA: TGCAGCACCACCAACAGGCGGACGAACACTGAAGCTTTCTTT.

The rearrangement links TRBV7-3 to TRBJ1-5; weak D call: TRBD1 (5 bases). The germline V gene has CDR1 SGHTA and CDR2 FQGTGA. The CDR3 length is 14 residues. Trimming left V 5 bases short and J 3 bases short, with 11 bases between. The CDR3 coding sequence is TGTGCCAGCAGCGTAAGGGGACCCAATCAGCCCCAGCATTTT. This sequence encodes CASSVRGPNQPQHF. The variable domain in full, completed from reference TRBV7-3 and TRBJ1-5, reads GAGVSQTPSNKVTEKGKYVELRCDPISGHTALYWYRQSLGQGPEFLIYFQGTGAADDSGLPNDRFFAVRPEGSVSTLKIQRTERGDSAVYLCASSVRGPNQPQHFGDGTRLSIL.

Details on this clonotype: At one end the junction does not follow the germline gene, possibly because of a read error. This sequence joins TRBV20-1 and TRBJ2-6, with D possibly matching TRBD1 (5 bases). Germline lookup yields CDR1 DFQATT and CDR2 SNEGSKA (reference sequence). The CDR3 consists of 16 residues. The CDR3 loop is CSARDRMESGANVPTF. Written as DNA, the CDR3 is TGCAGTGCTAGAGATCGGATGGAGTCTGGGGCCAACGTCCCGACTTTC.

This clonotype was found many times. This rearrangement joins TRBV5-1 to TRBJ2-3, with 7 positions matching TRBD1. This CDR3 has 16 amino acids. The germline CDR1 and CDR2 sequences are SGHRS and YFSETQ. Unmatched junction bases numbered 10, after V lost 3 bases and J lost 3 bases. In nucleotides, the CDR3 is TGCGCCAGCAGCTCAGAGACCGGGACAGAGACAGATACGCAGTATTTT. It translates to CASSSETGTETDTQYF.

This clonotype was detected only a few times. The rearrangement uses TRBV6-6 and TRBJ2-1, with 11 bases aligning to TRBD1. CDR3 size: 14 residues. V was pared by 6 bases and J by 8 bases, with 6 bases of the junction left unmatched. Per the germline V gene, CDR1 is MNHNY and CDR2 is SVGAGI (reference sequence). CDR3: CASSSDRGRHEQFF. The CDR3 nucleotides read TGTGCCAGCAGCTCGGACAGGGGGCGGCATGAGCAGTTCTTC.

This clonotype was counted a few times. The gene calls are TRBV29-1 and TRBJ2-5, with 12 bases aligning to TRBD1. Germline V lookup: CDR1 SQVTM, CDR2 ANQGSEA. V trimming: 7 bases; J trimming: 11 bases; junction bases outside the gene matches: 8. This CDR3 is built from 12 residues. The CDR3 reads CSGGTGGREQYF. The CDR3 DNA sequence: TGCAGCGGCGGGACAGGGGGCCGAGAGCAGTACTTC.

The chain is built from TRBV20-1 and TRBJ2-1; D unresolved. V gave up 6 bases and J gave up 3 bases, with 18 bases separating them. The CDR3 has 15 amino acids. Germline V gives CDR1 DFQATT, CDR2 SNEGSKA (reference sequence). In nucleotides, the CDR3 is TGCAGTGCGACCCCGGTAGAGCTGGACTACAATGAGCAGTTCTTC. The encoded protein is CSATPVELDYNEQFF.

This chain uses TRBV7-6 with TRBJ2-2, with 7 bases identical to TRBD2. The CDR3 spans 16 residues. V trimming: 2 bases; J trimming: 4 bases; junction bases outside the gene matches: 7. Germline CDR1 and CDR2: SGHVS and FNYEAQ. The CDR3: CASSLQAGSLTGELFF. In DNA, the CDR3 is TGTGCCAGCAGCTTACAAGCGGGGTCCCTCACCGGGGAGCTGTTTTTT.

The CDR3 sequence is CASTPGVNGYTF. The CDR3 bases are TGTGCCAGCACCCCCGGGGTAAATGGCTACACCTTC. The chain joins TRBV12-3 or TRBV12-4 to TRBJ1-2; D remains unclear. CDR3 size: 12 residues. Trimming took 7 bases from V and 6 from J, leaving 12 bases between them.

V is TRBV9 and J is TRBJ1-1; D uncertain. The ends were cut back, 0 bases at V and 0 bases at J, with 9 bases in the middle. CDR3 length equals 15 residues. Germline-derived CDR1 and CDR2 are SGDLS and YYNGEE. CDR3 in DNA: TGTGCCAGCAGCGTAGGTGGGAACATGAACACTGAAGCTTTCTTT. This sequence encodes CASSVGGNMNTEAFF.

A remark on this clonotype: A much larger clone differs from this one at a single base, so this may be a read error. The V and J genes are TRBV7-8 and TRBJ2-1, with 7 bases aligning to TRBD1. The germline V gene encodes CDR1 SGHVS and CDR2 FQNEAQ. The CDR3 covers 16 residues. The DNA for the CDR3 is TGTGCCAGCAGCGCCGCAGGGACAGCCACCTACAATGGGCAGTTCTTC. Translation gives CASSAAGTATYNGQFF.

In this sample, this clonotype turned up many times. The V call is TRBV4-1, the J call TRBJ2-1; 10 nucleotides line up with TRBD1. Germline-derived CDR1 and CDR2 are MGHRA and YSYEKL. The CDR3 is 16 residues long. V gave up 5 bases and J gave up 13 bases; unmatched junction bases: 17. The CDR3 is CASSLRSGTGVKEQFF. DNA of the CDR3: TGCGCCAGCAGCTTAAGATCCGGGACAGGGGTGAAGGAACAGTTCTTC.

Many counts were recorded for this clonotype. The chain joins TRBV11-2 to TRBJ2-1; no definite D call. V lost 2 bases, J lost 0 bases, and 8 bases lay in between. Germline V gene lookup returns CDR1 SGHAT and CDR2 FQNNGV. The CDR3 has 15 amino acids. As DNA, the CDR3 is TGTGCCAGCAGCTTATCGGCGAGCTCCTACAATGAGCAGTTCTTC. Its protein is CASSLSASSYNEQFF.